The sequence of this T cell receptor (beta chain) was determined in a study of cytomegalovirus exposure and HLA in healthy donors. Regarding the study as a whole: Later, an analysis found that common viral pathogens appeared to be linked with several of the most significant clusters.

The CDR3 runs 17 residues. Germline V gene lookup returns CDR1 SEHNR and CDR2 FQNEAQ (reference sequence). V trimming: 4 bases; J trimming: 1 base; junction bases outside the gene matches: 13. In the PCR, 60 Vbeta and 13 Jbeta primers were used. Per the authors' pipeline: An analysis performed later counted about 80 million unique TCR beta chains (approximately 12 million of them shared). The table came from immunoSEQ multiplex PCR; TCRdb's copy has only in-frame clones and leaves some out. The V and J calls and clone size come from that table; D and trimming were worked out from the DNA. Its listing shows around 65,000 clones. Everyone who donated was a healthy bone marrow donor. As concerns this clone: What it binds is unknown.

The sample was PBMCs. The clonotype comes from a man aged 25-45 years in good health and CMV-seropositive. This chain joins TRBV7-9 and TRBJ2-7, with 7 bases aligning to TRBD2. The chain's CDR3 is CASSSPRLGGDSYEQYF. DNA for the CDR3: TGTGCCAGCAGCTCCCCCCGCTTGGGAGGGGATTCCTACGAGCAGTACTTC.